The 20 T cell receptor beta chains below were found in one sample sequenced in a study of long-term antiretroviral therapy in people with HIV. Investigators performed immunoSEQ version v3.0 at survey level. The assay was immunoSEQ multiplex PCR, and TCRdb's table has in-frame clones only and misses some. The sample has roughly 24,000 clones; around nine tenths are singletons. Sequencing was performed on unsorted PBMCs, taken 0.6 years after starting antiretroviral therapy. These receptor sequences come from a man in his sixties with HIV.

CDR3 amino acids: CASSFLDYGTGELFF. DNA of the CDR3: TGTGCCAGCAGCTTCTTGGACTACGGCACCGGGGAGCTGTTTTTT. The V gene is TRBV5-4, the J gene TRBJ2-2; possibly TRBD2 for D (6 bases). The V end was cut by 2 bases, the J end by 4 bases, with 12 bases between. The CDR3 spans 15 residues. Germline V lookup: CDR1 SGHNT, CDR2 YYREEE (reference sequence).

The genes are TRBV10-1 and TRBJ2-3; perhaps D is TRBD1 or TRBD2 (6 bases each). The germline gives CDR1 WNHNN, CDR2 SYGVQD (reference sequence). The V end was cut by 2 bases, the J end by 3 bases, with 9 bases between. The CDR3 covers 14 residues. The CDR3 DNA sequence: TGCGCCAGCAGTGAGGGGGGGACAACAGATACGCAGTATTTT. It yields the protein CASSEGGTTDTQYF.

The chain couples TRBV7-2 to TRBJ1-2; D is possibly TRBD1 (5 bases). The germline V gene encodes CDR1 SGHTA and CDR2 FQGNSA. V lost 2 bases and J 5 bases, leaving 6 bases between the germline ends. This CDR3 has 12 amino acids. CDR3 in amino acids: CASSLQGYGYTF. The CDR3 DNA reads TGTGCCAGCAGCTTACAGGGATATGGCTACACCTTC. Combining the CDR3 with reference TRBV7-2 and TRBJ1-2 gives the whole variable domain GAGVSQSPSNKVTEKGKDVELRCDPISGHTALYWYRQSLGQGLEFLIYFQGNSAPDKSGLPSDRFSAERTGGSVSTLTIQRTQQEDSAVYLCASSLQGYGYTFGSGTRLTVV.

The chain employs TRBV5-1 and TRBJ2-3, with D tentatively TRBD1 or TRBD2 (6 bases each). Germline V CDR1 and CDR2: SGHRS, YFSETQ. V was pared by 4 bases and J by 4 bases, with 13 bases between. This CDR3 spans 14 amino acids. The DNA for the CDR3 is TGCGCCAGCAGCCCCCGGGGGCGGGCAGATACGCAGTATTTT. Translating it yields CASSPRGRADTQYF.

The chain has TRBV6-5 and TRBJ2-5, with TRBD1 identical over 7 bases. The DNA end favors TRBJ2-7, so the J call may be wrong. CDR1 and CDR2 from the germline V gene are MNHEY and SVGAGI. The length of the CDR3 is 12 residues. The chain's CDR3 is CASSRQGYEQYF. The CDR3 region has the DNA TGTGCCAGCAGTCGACAGGGCTACGAGCAGTACTTC.

The genes are TRBV7-3 and TRBJ2-1; perhaps TRBD2 as D (6 bases). This CDR3 contains 13 residues. Trimming took 3 bases from V and 14 from J, leaving 17 bases between them. Germline V gives CDR1 SGHTA, CDR2 FQGTGA. The CDR3 coding sequence is TGTGCCAGCAGCTTTTCGGAGGGGAACAAGAAGTTCTTC. Protein product: CASSFSEGNKKFF.

This chain uses TRBV25-1 with TRBJ2-1; the match to TRBD1 covers 8 bases. In germline, CDR1 is MGHDK, CDR2 SYGVNS. CDR3 length: 14 amino acids. Trimming at V came to 5 bases and at J to 7 bases, leaving 7 bases not matched to a gene. Here the CDR3 reads CASSIWTGLNEQFF. The CDR3 DNA is TGTGCCAGCAGTATATGGACAGGGCTAAATGAGCAGTTCTTC.

V and J are TRBV11-3 and TRBJ2-1; the D call may be TRBD1 or TRBD2 (7 bases each). V dropped 8 bases and J dropped 6 bases, with 17 bases sitting between them. Germline loops: CDR1 SGHNT, CDR2 YENEEA. This CDR3 region has 14 residues. For the CDR3, the DNA is TGTGCCAGCCAACGGGGAGGGGGCCCCAATGAGCAGTTCTTC. Translated: CASQRGGGPNEQFF.

The chain has TRBV18 and TRBJ1-1, with 7 bases aligning to TRBD1. The J segment lost 5 bases and the V segment lost 6 bases, leaving 9 bases of the junction unmatched. The germline gives CDR1 KGHSH, CDR2 LQKENI. The CDR3 extends over 14 amino acids. CDR3 loop: CASSRNRGETEAFF. The CDR3, as DNA: TGTGCCAGCTCGAGGAACAGGGGAGAGACTGAAGCTTTCTTT. The complete variable domain, with remaining parts taken from reference TRBV18 and TRBJ1-1, reads NAGVMQNPRHLVRRRGQEARLRCSPMKGHSHVYWYRQLPEEGLKFMVYLQKENIIDESGMPKERFSAEFPKEGPSILRIQQVVRGDSAAYFCASSRNRGETEAFFGQGTRLTVV.

The chain is built from TRBV21-1 and TRBJ1-6. TRBV21-1 is described as a pseudogene. This CDR3 has 12 amino acids. This CDR3 reads CASSKVGSPLHF. The CDR3 bases are TGTGCCAGCAGCAAAGTGGGATCACCCCTCCACTTT.

The chain combines TRBV4-1 with TRBJ2-2; 7 nucleotides match TRBD2. This CDR3 region has 17 residues. The ends lost 1 base at V and 5 bases at J; junction bases unmatched: 10. Germline CDR1 MGHRA, CDR2 YSYEKL. The CDR3 here is CASSQVPGLVGTGELFF. Written as DNA, the CDR3 is TGCGCCAGCAGCCAAGTTCCAGGACTAGTGGGAACCGGGGAGCTGTTTTTT.

The chain employs TRBV7-9 and TRBJ2-1; weak D call: TRBD1 (5 bases). This CDR3 spans 17 amino acids. V lost 5 bases and J lost 0, with 17 bases in between. Germline lookup yields CDR1 SEHNR and CDR2 FQNEAQ (reference sequence). In DNA form, the CDR3 reads TGTGCCAGCAGCCCAAGAAGTGGGGCTCGCTCCTACAATGAGCAGTTCTTC. Protein: CASSPRSGARSYNEQFF.

The chain couples TRBV7-3 to TRBJ1-2; 10 bases align to TRBD1. Trimming took 6 bases from V and 8 from J; bases not matched to a gene: 12. The CDR3 runs to 15 residues. CDR1 SGHTA and CDR2 FQGTGA come from the germline V gene. The CDR3 region is CASRRQGARSEGYTF. For the CDR3, the DNA is TGTGCCAGCAGGAGACAGGGGGCTAGGAGCGAGGGCTACACCTTC.

The V call is TRBV10-3, the J call TRBJ2-7; D may correspond to TRBD1 or TRBD2 (5 bases each). V was pared by 9 bases and J by 1 base, with 16 bases between. The CDR3 runs 14 residues. Germline V lookup: CDR1 ENHRY, CDR2 SYGVKD. The CDR3 sequence: CAIRGEVPSYEQYF. CDR3 nucleotides: TGTGCCATTCGAGGGGAAGTCCCTTCCTACGAGCAGTACTTC.

The chain recombines TRBV28 with TRBJ2-3; a weak D match, TRBD2 (5 bases). Looked up from germline, CDR1 is MDHEN and CDR2 is SYDVKM. This CDR3 has 17 residues. V gave up 5 bases and J gave up 2 bases, with 20 bases separating them. The CDR3 DNA reads as TGTGCCAGCAGTCCACCACGGGGTGGGTATGTCACAGATACGCAGTATTTT. Encoded protein: CASSPPRGGYVTDTQYF.

The chain carries TRBV28 and TRBJ1-5; D ambiguous. This CDR3 contains 12 residues. Germline V gene lookup returns CDR1 MDHEN and CDR2 SYDVKM. V was pared by 3 bases and J by 7 bases, with 7 bases between. The CDR3 nucleotides are TGTGCCAGCAGTTTTTTGGGGCAGCCCCAGCATTTT. Its translation is CASSFLGQPQHF.

The CDR3 sequence: CASSVGSGTGGTEAFF. The CDR3 bases are TGTGCCAGCAGCGTAGGATCCGGGACAGGGGGCACTGAAGCTTTCTTT. The chain joins TRBV9 to TRBJ1-1, with 11 bases identical to TRBD1. Germline CDR1 and CDR2: SGDLS and YYNGEE. V was clipped by 0 bases and J by 4 bases; unmatched bases: 5. This CDR3 contains 16 residues.

This clone appeared a single time. The gene calls are TRBV7-6 and TRBJ1-4; D call uncertain. Germline lookup yields CDR1 SGHVS and CDR2 FNYEAQ. V was cut by 5 bases and J by 8 bases, with 12 bases left in between. This CDR3 region has 13 residues. CDR3 nucleotide sequence: TGTGCCAGCAGCGACTGGACCCTGGAAAAACTGTTTTTT. It is translated as CASSDWTLEKLFF.

This chain uses TRBV27 with TRBJ2-2; D is uncertain. The CDR3 is 14 residues long. V was cut by 5 bases and J by 7 bases, with 14 bases left in between. Germline-derived CDR1 and CDR2 are MNHEY and SMNVEV (reference sequence). This chain's CDR3 is CASSPPVTNGELFF. The CDR3 DNA sequence: TGTGCCAGCAGTCCCCCAGTTACAAACGGGGAGCTGTTTTTT.

The V call is TRBV7-2, the J call TRBJ2-7; TRBD1 agrees at 7 bases. CDR1 SGHTA and CDR2 FQGNSA come from the germline V gene. This CDR3 contains 15 residues. V was clipped by 5 bases and J by 1 base; unmatched bases: 8. The CDR3 bases are TGTGCCAGCAGCCGAACAGGGGTCGGGTCCTACGAGCAGTACTTC. Its translation: CASSRTGVGSYEQYF.